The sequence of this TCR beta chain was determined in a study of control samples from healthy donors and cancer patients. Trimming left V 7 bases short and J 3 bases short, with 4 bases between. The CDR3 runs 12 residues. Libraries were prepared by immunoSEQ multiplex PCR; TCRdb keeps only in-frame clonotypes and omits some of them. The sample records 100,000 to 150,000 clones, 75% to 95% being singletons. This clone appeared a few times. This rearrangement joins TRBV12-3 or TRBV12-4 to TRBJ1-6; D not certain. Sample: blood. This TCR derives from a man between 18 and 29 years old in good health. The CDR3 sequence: CASKVYNSPLHF. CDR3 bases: TGTGCCAGCAAGGTCTATAATTCACCCCTCCACTTT.